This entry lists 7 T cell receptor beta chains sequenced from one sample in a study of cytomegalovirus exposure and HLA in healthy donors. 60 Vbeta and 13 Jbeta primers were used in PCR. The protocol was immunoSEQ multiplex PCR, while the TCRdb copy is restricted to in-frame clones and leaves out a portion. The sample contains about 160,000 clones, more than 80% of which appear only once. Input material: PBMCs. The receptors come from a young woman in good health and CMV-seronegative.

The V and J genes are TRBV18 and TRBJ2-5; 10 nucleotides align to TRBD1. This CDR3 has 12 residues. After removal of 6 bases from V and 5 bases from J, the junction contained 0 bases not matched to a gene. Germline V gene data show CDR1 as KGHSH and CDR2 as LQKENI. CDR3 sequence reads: CASSTGGETQYF. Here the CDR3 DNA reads TGTGCCAGCTCGACAGGGGGCGAGACCCAGTACTTC. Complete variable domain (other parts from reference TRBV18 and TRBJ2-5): NAGVMQNPRHLVRRRGQEARLRCSPMKGHSHVYWYRQLPEEGLKFMVYLQKENIIDESGMPKERFSAEFPKEGPSILRIQQVVRGDSAAYFCASSTGGETQYFGPGTRLLVL.

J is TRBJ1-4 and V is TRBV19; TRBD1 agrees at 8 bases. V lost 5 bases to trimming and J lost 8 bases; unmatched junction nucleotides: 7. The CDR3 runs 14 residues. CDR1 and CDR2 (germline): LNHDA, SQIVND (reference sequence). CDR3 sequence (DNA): TGTGCCAGTAGTGCGGACAGGGAAGGGGAAAAACTGTTTTTT. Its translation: CASSADREGEKLFF.

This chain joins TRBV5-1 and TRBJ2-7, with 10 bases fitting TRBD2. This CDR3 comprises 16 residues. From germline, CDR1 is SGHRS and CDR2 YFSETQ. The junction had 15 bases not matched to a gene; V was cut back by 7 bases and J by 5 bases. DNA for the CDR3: TGCGCCAGCGGCCCCGACCCAGCGGGAGGGCAACACGAGCAGTACTTC. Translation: CASGPDPAGGQHEQYF.

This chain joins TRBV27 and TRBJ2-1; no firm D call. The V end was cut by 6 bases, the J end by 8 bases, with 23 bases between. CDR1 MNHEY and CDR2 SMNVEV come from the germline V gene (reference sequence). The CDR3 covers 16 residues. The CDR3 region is CASRFTGPQNNDEQFF. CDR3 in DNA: TGTGCCAGCAGATTTACTGGGCCGCAGAACAACGATGAGCAGTTCTTC.

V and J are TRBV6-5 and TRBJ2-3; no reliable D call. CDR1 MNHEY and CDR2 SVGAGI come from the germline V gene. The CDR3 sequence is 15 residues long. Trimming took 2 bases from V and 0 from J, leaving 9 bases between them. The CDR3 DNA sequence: TGTGCCAGCAGTTACAGAGGCCTTAGCACAGATACGCAGTATTTT. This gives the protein CASSYRGLSTDTQYF.

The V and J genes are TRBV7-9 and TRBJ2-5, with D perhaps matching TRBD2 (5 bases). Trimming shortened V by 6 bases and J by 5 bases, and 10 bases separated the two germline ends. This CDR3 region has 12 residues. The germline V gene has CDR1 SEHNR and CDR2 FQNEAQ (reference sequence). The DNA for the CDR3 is TGTGCCAGCAGGAGGGATGCGGAGACCCAGTACTTC. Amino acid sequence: CASRRDAETQYF. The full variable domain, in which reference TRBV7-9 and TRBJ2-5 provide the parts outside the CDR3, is DTGVSQNPRHKITKRGQNVTFRCDPISEHNRLYWYRQTLGQGPEFLTYFQNEAQLEKSRLLSDRFSAERPKGSFSTLEIQRTEQGDSAMYLCASRRDAETQYFGPGTRLLVL.

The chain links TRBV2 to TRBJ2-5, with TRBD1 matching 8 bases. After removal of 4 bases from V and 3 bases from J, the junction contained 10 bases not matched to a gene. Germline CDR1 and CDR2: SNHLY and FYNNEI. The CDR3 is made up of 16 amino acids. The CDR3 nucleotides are TGTGCCAGCAGTGGGGTTTCGGGACAGGATAAAGAGACCCAGTACTTC. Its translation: CASSGVSGQDKETQYF.